The next 25 T cell receptor beta chains were all read from a single sample in a study of blood T cell repertoires in COVID-19. TCRdb keeps only in-frame clones here, not all; method: immunoSEQ multiplex PCR. The table lists a few hundred thousand clones, 88% of them singletons. The specimen sequenced was peripheral blood. The receptors were gathered from a woman aged 25-40 years who had recovered from COVID-19.

The rearrangement uses TRBV9 and TRBJ2-5; D may be TRBD1 (6 bases). CDR1 and CDR2 from the germline V gene are SGDLS and YYNGEE. This CDR3 spans 15 amino acids. V shed 0 bases and J shed 5 bases, with 14 bases lying between them. The CDR3 reads CASSVVSGAWETQYF. The CDR3 nucleotides read TGTGCCAGCAGCGTAGTGTCAGGGGCATGGGAGACCCAGTACTTC.

This sequence joins TRBV15 and TRBJ1-1; TRBD1 might be the D (6 bases). Per germline, CDR1 LNHNV and CDR2 YYDKDF (reference sequence). The V end was cut by 0 bases, the J end by 5 bases, with 22 bases between. The CDR3 is 18 amino acids. CDR3: CATSREGGLGAIKTEAFF. The CDR3 coding sequence is TGTGCCACCAGCAGAGAGGGGGGGCTAGGGGCGATCAAGACTGAAGCTTTCTTT.

The chain combines TRBV7-9 with TRBJ1-3; D not resolved. The V gene lost 1 base and the J gene lost 1 base, with 8 bases spanning the gap. Germline assignment: CDR1 SEHNR and CDR2 FQNEAQ (reference sequence). This CDR3 region has 15 residues. The CDR3 DNA follows: TGTGCCAGCAGCTTAGAGCGGAGATCTGGAAACACCATATATTTT. Translation: CASSLERRSGNTIYF.

The J gene is TRBJ2-3, the V gene TRBV29-1; TRBD2 agrees at 8 bases. Unmatched junction bases numbered 9, after V lost 4 bases and J lost 3 bases. CDR1 is SQVTM and CDR2 is ANQGSEA in the germline V gene. The CDR3 has 15 residues. The CDR3 nucleotides are TGCAGCGTTGTTGGGCGGGGGGCGCCTACAGATACGCAGTATTTT. This translates into CSVVGRGAPTDTQYF.

The chain links TRBV2 to TRBJ2-5; TRBD2 aligns across 9 bases. CDR1 SNHLY and CDR2 FYNNEI come from the germline V gene. This CDR3 has 16 residues. Trimming at V came to 4 bases and at J to 5 bases, leaving 11 bases not matched to a gene. DNA of the CDR3: TGTGCCAGCAGTGTCACGTCGGGCGGGGGGGTTGAGACCCAGTACTTC. This sequence encodes CASSVTSGGGVETQYF. Full variable domain (remainder filled in from reference TRBV2 and TRBJ2-5): EPEVTQTPSHQVTQMGQEVILRCVPISNHLYFYWYRQILGQKVEFLVSFYNNEISEKSEIFDDQFSVERPDGSNFTLKIRSTKLEDSAMYFCASSVTSGGGVETQYFGPGTRLLVL.

V and J are TRBV29-1 and TRBJ1-1; D remains unclear. Trimming took off 1 base at V and 3 bases at J, with 12 bases between the two ends. The CDR3 has 14 residues. Germline CDR1 SQVTM, CDR2 ANQGSEA. For the CDR3, the DNA is TGCAGCGTTGAAGGTGGGCAGCAATACACTGAAGCTTTCTTT. It is translated as CSVEGGQQYTEAFF.

The chain joins TRBV29-1 to TRBJ1-5; D perhaps matches TRBD1 (6 bases). The V end was cut by 7 bases, the J end by 3 bases, with 13 bases between. CDR1 is SQVTM and CDR2 is ANQGSEA in the germline V gene. There are 13 residues in the CDR3. The CDR3, as DNA: TGCAGCGCGCAGGGGTCCCCCAATCAGCCCCAGCATTTT. Amino acid sequence: CSAQGSPNQPQHF.

The chain joins TRBV14 to TRBJ1-4, with a weak D call TRBD1 (5 bases). The V gene lost 3 bases and the J gene lost 8 bases, with 7 bases spanning the gap. The CDR3 is made up of 12 amino acids. In germline, CDR1 is SGHDN, CDR2 FVKESK. CDR3 residues: CASSHDSEKLFF. CDR3 nucleotide sequence: TGTGCCAGCAGCCACGACAGCGAAAAACTGTTTTTT. Together with reference TRBV14 and TRBJ1-4, the CDR3 gives the full variable domain: EAGVTQFPSHSVIEKGQTVTLRCDPISGHDNLYWYRRVMGKEIKFLLHFVKESKQDESGMPNNRFLAERTGGTYSTLKVQPAELEDSGVYFCASSHDSEKLFFGSGTQLSVL.

This clone has only one observation. The V gene is TRBV12-3 or TRBV12-4, the J gene TRBJ2-3, with D unclear. Trimming shortened V by 3 bases and J by 5 bases, and 3 bases separated the two germline ends. The CDR3 runs to 11 residues. CDR3 loop: CASSFKDTQYF. The CDR3 nucleotides read TGTGCCAGCAGTTTCAAAGATACGCAGTATTTT.

The chain is built from TRBV7-9 and TRBJ1-5; D not resolved. Trimming pared 1 base from V and 4 bases from J, leaving 8 bases between. The CDR3 is 14 amino acids. In germline, CDR1 is SEHNR, CDR2 FQNEAQ (reference sequence). CDR3 in DNA: TGTGCCAGCAGCTTAGACTCCTTTAATCAGCCCCAGCATTTT. Translating it yields CASSLDSFNQPQHF. Looking up the rest from reference TRBV7-9 and TRBJ1-5 gives the full variable domain: DTGVSQNPRHKITKRGQNVTFRCDPISEHNRLYWYRQTLGQGPEFLTYFQNEAQLEKSRLLSDRFSAERPKGSFSTLEIQRTEQGDSAMYLCASSLDSFNQPQHFGDGTRLSIL.

The chain couples TRBV4-2 to TRBJ2-2, with 9 bases matching TRBD1. CDR1 LGHNA and CDR2 YNFKEQ come from the germline V gene. The CDR3 extends over 17 amino acids. J was trimmed by 5 bases and V by 3 bases; bases with no gene match: 10. CDR3 bases: TGTGCCAGCAGCCAGGAATTACAGGGGGCGAGGACCGGGGAGCTGTTTTTT. Protein product: CASSQELQGARTGELFF.

The V and J genes are TRBV19 and TRBJ1-3; TRBD1 agrees at 7 bases. Germline CDR1 reads LNHDA; CDR2 reads SQIVND (reference sequence). The CDR3 totals 15 residues. Germline trimming cut 6 bases from V and 2 bases from J; bases unmatched to any gene: 7. The CDR3 loop is CASREDRTAGNTIYF. The CDR3 DNA follows: TGTGCCAGTAGGGAGGACAGGACGGCTGGAAACACCATATATTTT.

Only a few counts were recorded for this clone. Other DNA variants within this sample encode the same CDR3. The chain joins TRBV4-1 to TRBJ2-7; a weak D match, TRBD1 (6 bases). The V end lost 2 bases, the J end lost 3 bases, and 8 bases lay between the germline ends. Germline V gene data show CDR1 as MGHRA and CDR2 as YSYEKL. This CDR3 contains 13 residues. The CDR3 region has the DNA TGCGCCAGCAGCCAACAACAGGGCTACGAGCAGTACTTC. It codes for CASSQQQGYEQYF.

The gene calls are TRBV25-1 and TRBJ1-2; 8 bases are shared with TRBD1. This CDR3 contains 16 residues. V was clipped by 6 bases and J by 4 bases; unmatched bases: 13. In germline, CDR1 is MGHDK, CDR2 SYGVNS. As DNA, the CDR3 is TGTGCCAGCAGCTCAGACATCGCCGGGACAGGCTATGGCTACACCTTC. Translation: CASSSDIAGTGYGYTF.

The chain has TRBV28 and TRBJ2-6; 8 nucleotides agree with TRBD1. This CDR3 is built from 17 residues. From germline, CDR1 is MDHEN and CDR2 SYDVKM. Trimming at V came to 1 base and at J to 0 bases, leaving 2 bases not matched to a gene. CDR3 DNA sequence: TGTGCCAGCAGTTTATCGACAGGGGCCTCTGGGGCCAACGTCCTGACTTTC. It yields the protein CASSLSTGASGANVLTF.

J is TRBJ1-2 and V is TRBV29-1; unclear D gene. Germline CDR1 is SQVTM and CDR2 is ANQGSEA. Between the trimmed V and J ends, which lost 7 bases and 8 bases, there was a span of 14 bases. This CDR3 spans 11 amino acids. For the CDR3, the DNA is TGCAGCGCCTATGACCCGAGGGGCTACACCTTC. It yields the protein CSAYDPRGYTF.

The gene calls are TRBV28 and TRBJ2-7, with a tentative D call TRBD2 (5 bases). Trimming shortened V by 5 bases and J by 4 bases, and 12 bases separated the two germline ends. CDR3 size: 13 residues. Germline-derived CDR1 and CDR2 are MDHEN and SYDVKM. The CDR3 DNA is TGTGCCAGCAGTCCCTTTCGGACTTACGAGCAGTACTTC. It is translated as CASSPFRTYEQYF.

This CDR3 is CATSVTSGAWETQYF. CDR3 bases: TGTGCCACCAGCGTGACTAGCGGGGCTTGGGAGACCCAGTACTTC. V usage is TRBV24-1 and J usage is TRBJ2-5; 11 bases line up with TRBD2. The CDR3 runs 15 residues. The V segment lost 7 bases and the J segment 5 bases; nucleotides outside the gene matches: 8. Germline assignment: CDR1 KGHDR and CDR2 SFDVKD.

The chain is built from TRBV13 and TRBJ1-2; D ambiguous. Trimming shortened V by 6 bases and J by 7 bases, and 12 bases separated the two germline ends. Germline V gives CDR1 PRHDT, CDR2 FYEKMQ (reference sequence). CDR3 length: 12 amino acids. For the CDR3, the DNA is TGTGCCAGCAGTTTTAATCGGGGTGGCTACACCTTC. Residues: CASSFNRGGYTF. Using reference TRBV13 and TRBJ1-2 for the parts outside the CDR3, the full variable domain is AAGVIQSPRHLIKEKRETATLKCYPIPRHDTVYWYQQGPGQDPQFLISFYEKMQSDKGSIPDRFSAQQFSDYHSELNMSSLELGDSALYFCASSFNRGGYTFGSGTRLTVV.

This clone showed up just once. One end of the junction is discordant with germline, which a read error may explain. CDR3 sequence: CASSPSTGGNEQCF. The CDR3 DNA sequence: TGTGCCAGCAGCCCTTCGACAGGGGGTAACGAGCAGTGCTTC. V and J are TRBV9 and TRBJ2-7, with TRBD1 matching 9 bases. The CDR3 contains 14 residues. Germline V CDR1 and CDR2: SGDLS, YYNGEE. The variable domain in full, completed from reference TRBV9 and TRBJ2-7, reads DSGVTQTPKHLITATGQRVTLRCSPRSGDLSVYWYQQSLDQGLQFLIQYYNGEERAKGNILERFSAQQFPDLHSELNLSSLELGDSALYFCASSPSTGGNEQCFGPGTRLTVT.

The chain employs TRBV27 and TRBJ1-1; D ambiguous. The CDR3 extends over 19 amino acids. The ends were cut back, 8 bases at V and 3 bases at J, with 31 bases in the middle. Germline V lookup: CDR1 MNHEY, CDR2 SMNVEV (reference sequence). CDR3 in amino acids: CASGPSIDVDVGKDTEAFF. In nucleotides, the CDR3 is TGTGCCAGCGGACCATCTATCGACGTCGATGTCGGGAAGGACACTGAAGCTTTCTTT.

The chain employs TRBV6-5 and TRBJ1-6, with 8 bases aligning to TRBD1. The CDR3 length is 14 residues. V dropped 5 bases and J dropped 8; count of bases not matched to a gene: 5. From germline, CDR1 is MNHEY and CDR2 SVGAGI. This CDR3 is CASSPQGVYSPLHF. The CDR3 DNA is TGTGCCAGCAGTCCACAGGGGGTTTATTCACCCCTCCACTTT.

The chain is built from TRBV11-3 and TRBJ2-3, with D possibly matching TRBD1 (7 bases). Germline assignment: CDR1 SGHNT and CDR2 YENEEA. This CDR3 spans 15 amino acids. The germline V and J ends were trimmed by 5 bases and 3 bases, with 15 bases remaining between them. The CDR3 DNA sequence: TGTGCCAGCAGCCGGATGACAGGGAGGACAGATACGCAGTATTTT. It yields the protein CASSRMTGRTDTQYF.

This clone was detected only once. V is TRBV4-2 and J is TRBJ2-7; the D gene is possibly TRBD1 (6 bases). Germline CDR1 LGHNA, CDR2 YNFKEQ. Trimming left V 0 bases short and J 2 bases short, with 17 bases between. This CDR3 is 17 amino acids long. CDR3 bases: TGTGCCAGCAGCCAAGATGTTGGGACATCTACTCCCTACGAGCAGTACTTC. This translates into CASSQDVGTSTPYEQYF.

The J gene is TRBJ2-7, the V gene TRBV4-3, with 7 bases fitting TRBD2. CDR1 and CDR2 (germline): LGHNA, YSLEER. Trimming removed 1 base from V and 0 bases from J; junction bases left unmatched: 3. The CDR3 consists of 15 residues. For the CDR3, the DNA is TGCGCCAGCAGCCAAGGACGGACTAGCTCCTACGAGCAGTACTTC. This translates into CASSQGRTSSYEQYF.